These 23 T cell receptor beta chains were all obtained from the same sample, sequenced in a study of OX40 agonist ivuxolimab in advanced cancers. Only in-frame clones appear in the TCRdb table, and some are missing; sequencing was by immunoSEQ multiplex PCR. The repertoire holds tens of thousands of clones, with about 85% as singletons. Specimen: CD4+ or CD8+ T cells sorted from blood, collected in a trial of the OX40 agonist ivuxolimab. These receptors were obtained from an adult with an advanced solid tumor such as melanoma, head and neck, liver or kidney cancer.

This clone was seen a single time. The genes are TRBV19 and TRBJ2-3; 10 positions match TRBD1. The V and J ends lost 7 bases and 6 bases, in that order; junction bases with no gene match: 10. CDR1 and CDR2 from the germline V gene are LNHDA and SQIVND (reference sequence). This CDR3 has 15 amino acids. The DNA of the CDR3 is TGTGCCAGTACGTCTGGGACAGGGGTTAGCGATACGCAGTATTTT. Amino acids: CASTSGTGVSDTQYF. The entire variable domain, with the rest obtained from reference TRBV19 and TRBJ2-3, is as follows: DGGITQSPKYLFRKEGQNVTLSCEQNLNHDAMYWYRQDPGQGLRLIYYSQIVNDFQKGDIAEGYSVSREKKESFPLTVTSAQKNPTAFYLCASTSGTGVSDTQYFGPGTRLTVL.

V gene TRBV6-5 combines with J gene TRBJ1-1, with D tentatively TRBD1 (6 bases). The CDR3 runs to 12 residues. Looked up from germline, CDR1 is MNHEY and CDR2 is SVGAGI. Between the trimmed V and J ends, which lost 6 bases and 6 bases, there was a span of 11 bases. For the CDR3, the DNA is TGTGCCAGCAGGCCTAACAGGGCTGAAGCTTTCTTT. It codes for CASRPNRAEAFF.

The CDR3 region is CASSPFRFPYNSPLHF. In DNA, the CDR3 is TGTGCCAGCAGTCCATTCCGGTTTCCTTATAATTCACCCCTCCACTTT. The chain couples TRBV27 to TRBJ1-6; the D is unclear. This CDR3 has 16 amino acids. The V and J ends lost 5 bases and 4 bases respectively, with 15 bases between them. Germline values: CDR1 MNHEY, CDR2 SMNVEV (reference sequence).

V is TRBV5-1 and J is TRBJ2-5; D assignment may be TRBD1 or TRBD2 (5 bases each). V was clipped by 0 bases and J by 0 bases, with 9 bases between them. Germline CDR1 SGHRS, CDR2 YFSETQ. The CDR3 contains 15 residues. The CDR3 sequence is CASSLGDPHQETQYF. The CDR3, as DNA: TGCGCCAGCAGCTTGGGGGACCCGCACCAAGAGACCCAGTACTTC. Filled out from reference TRBV5-1 and TRBJ2-5, the complete variable domain reads KAGVTQTPRYLIKTRGQQVTLSCSPISGHRSVSWYQQTPGQGLQFLFEYFSETQRNKGNFPGRFSGRQFSNSRSEMNVSTLELGDSALYLCASSLGDPHQETQYFGPGTRLLVL.

The chain combines TRBV4-1 with TRBJ2-7; D may be TRBD1 or TRBD2 (5 bases each). The germline V gene encodes CDR1 MGHRA and CDR2 YSYEKL. CDR3 size: 14 residues. V lost 0 bases and J lost 4, with 10 bases in between. CDR3 amino acids: CASSQDEGLYEQYF. Here the CDR3 DNA reads TGCGCCAGCAGCCAAGATGAGGGGTTGTACGAGCAGTACTTC.

The chain couples TRBV19 to TRBJ1-5; D may be TRBD1 (5 bases). The V end lost 7 bases, the J end lost 0 bases, and 16 bases lay between the germline ends. Per germline, CDR1 LNHDA and CDR2 SQIVND (reference sequence). The CDR3 extends over 16 amino acids. CDR3 region: CASKRLRDDSNQPQHF. In DNA form, the CDR3 reads TGTGCCAGTAAGAGGTTGCGGGACGATAGCAATCAGCCCCAGCATTTT.

V usage is TRBV5-6 and J usage is TRBJ2-7; D is perhaps TRBD1 (5 bases). Germline-derived CDR1 and CDR2 are SGHDT and YYEEEE. V lost 0 bases, J lost 0 bases, and 10 bases lay in between. This CDR3 comprises 15 residues. The CDR3 loop reads CASSLDRQFSYEQYF. CDR3 DNA sequence: TGTGCCAGCAGCTTGGACAGGCAGTTCTCCTACGAGCAGTACTTC.

This clone showed up just once. This rearrangement joins TRBV7-9 to TRBJ2-5, with D possibly being TRBD2 (7 bases). The CDR3 consists of 14 residues. Trimming took off 5 bases at V and 4 bases at J, with 14 bases between the two ends. Germline assignment: CDR1 SEHNR and CDR2 FQNEAQ (reference sequence). This CDR3 is CASSPRRGGETQYF. The CDR3 region has the DNA TGTGCCAGCAGCCCCCGGAGGGGGGGAGAGACCCAGTACTTC.

The chain uses TRBV7-9 and TRBJ1-6; 7 nucleotides match TRBD1. V shed 4 bases and J 0 bases; nucleotides not matched to a gene: 6. Germline CDR1 reads SEHNR; CDR2 reads FQNEAQ (reference sequence). The CDR3 runs 17 residues. CDR3 residues: CASSSSEGASYNSPLHF. CDR3 sequence (DNA): TGTGCCAGCAGCTCCAGCGAGGGGGCCTCCTATAATTCACCCCTCCACTTT.

The gene calls are TRBV19 and TRBJ1-1; D is perhaps TRBD1 (6 bases). Germline V gene sequence: CDR1 LNHDA, CDR2 SQIVND (reference sequence). V was trimmed by 3 bases and J by 1 base, leaving 12 bases between them. The CDR3 has 15 amino acids. CDR3 sequence reads: CASSIRQAGNTEAFF. CDR3 DNA sequence: TGTGCCAGTAGTATCCGACAGGCCGGGAACACTGAAGCTTTCTTT. Supplemented by reference TRBV19 and TRBJ1-1, the full variable domain reads DGGITQSPKYLFRKEGQNVTLSCEQNLNHDAMYWYRQDPGQGLRLIYYSQIVNDFQKGDIAEGYSVSREKKESFPLTVTSAQKNPTAFYLCASSIRQAGNTEAFFGQGTRLTVV.

This chain links TRBV19 with TRBJ1-3, with 8 nucleotides matching TRBD1. The trim removed 6 bases at V and 0 bases at J, leaving 10 bases unmatched. The CDR3 has 17 amino acids. The germline V gene encodes CDR1 LNHDA and CDR2 SQIVND (reference sequence). CDR3 in amino acids: CASRDGTGPNSGNTIYF. The CDR3 DNA sequence: TGTGCCAGTAGGGACGGGACAGGACCAAACTCTGGAAACACCATATATTTT.

V and J are TRBV28 and TRBJ1-6, with 7 bases fitting TRBD1. The junction had 4 bases not matched to a gene; V was cut back by 5 bases and J by 3 bases. Germline V lookup: CDR1 MDHEN, CDR2 SYDVKM. The CDR3 totals 15 residues. The CDR3 protein is CASSPGQFYNSPLHF. CDR3 coding DNA: TGTGCCAGCAGTCCGGGACAGTTCTATAATTCACCCCTCCACTTT.

CDR3 bases: TGTGCTAGTGGCCCCCTCGCCGGAAACACCATATATTTT. Its protein product is CASGPLAGNTIYF. The chain couples TRBV12-5 to TRBJ1-3; D is unclear. The CDR3 spans 13 residues. In germline, CDR1 is LGHNT, CDR2 FRNRAP. V was cut by 6 bases and J by 4 bases, with 10 bases left in between.

The chain couples TRBV5-6 to TRBJ1-4; D is ambiguous. The CDR3 has 14 amino acids. V was pared by 0 bases and J by 7 bases, with 10 bases between. Per germline, CDR1 SGHDT and CDR2 YYEEEE. The CDR3: CASSLEGYSEKLFF. The DNA of the CDR3 is TGTGCCAGCAGCTTGGAGGGATATAGTGAAAAACTGTTTTTT.

The V call is TRBV28, the J call TRBJ2-7; D possibly corresponds to TRBD1 (5 bases). CDR1 and CDR2 (germline): MDHEN, SYDVKM. The germline V and J ends were trimmed by 10 bases and 3 bases, with 10 bases remaining between them. The CDR3 loop spans 11 amino acids. The CDR3 loop is CATGQGYEQYV. The CDR3 bases are TGTGCCACCGGGCAGGGCTACGAGCAGTACGTC.

The CDR3 DNA reads as TGTGCCAGTAGAGACAGCCTCCGCATGAACACTGAAGCTTTCTTT. Translating it yields CASRDSLRMNTEAFF. The chain has TRBV19 and TRBJ1-1, with TRBD1 as a possible D gene (5 bases). Trimming cost V 6 bases and J 0 bases, with 14 bases left between them. Per the germline V gene, CDR1 is LNHDA and CDR2 is SQIVND (reference sequence). CDR3 length: 15 residues.

The rearrangement uses TRBV7-2 and TRBJ1-1; D may be TRBD1 (6 bases). The germline gives CDR1 SGHTA, CDR2 FQGNSA. CDR3 length: 13 residues. V lost 4 bases and J lost 2, with 8 bases in between. CDR3 protein: CASSSRGNTEAFF. The CDR3 nucleotides are TGTGCCAGCAGCTCCAGGGGTAACACTGAAGCTTTCTTT.

The CDR3 DNA reads TGTGCCAGCAGCTTCAGCGGGGGGTTTTACAATGAGCAGTTCTTC. Its protein product is CASSFSGGFYNEQFF. The chain employs TRBV7-2 and TRBJ2-1, with TRBD2 matching 9 bases. Germline CDR1 is SGHTA and CDR2 is FQGNSA. The length of the CDR3 is 15 residues. V was pared by 3 bases and J by 4 bases, with 4 bases of the junction left unmatched.

This clone is a singleton in its sample. The chain carries TRBV7-8 and TRBJ1-6, with 7 bases aligning to TRBD1. This CDR3 contains 16 residues. From germline, CDR1 is SGHVS and CDR2 FQNEAQ. The junction had 6 bases not matched to a gene; V was cut back by 5 bases and J by 2 bases. The CDR3 bases are TGTGCCAGCAGCCTCAGACAGGGAACCTATAATTCACCCCTCCACTTT. Translation: CASSLRQGTYNSPLHF. Full variable domain (rest looked up from reference TRBV7-8 and TRBJ1-6): GAGVSQSPRYKVAKRGQDVALRCDPISGHVSLFWYQQALGQGPEFLTYFQNEAQLDKSGLPSDRFFAERPEGSVSTLKIQRTQQEDSAVYLCASSLRQGTYNSPLHFGNGTRLTVT.

This clone showed up just a few times. The chain links TRBV30 to TRBJ2-2; D is unresolved. Per germline, CDR1 GTSNPN and CDR2 SVGIG (reference sequence). Trimming removed 0 bases at V and 5 bases at J, with 4 bases between. There are 12 residues in the CDR3. The CDR3 spells CAWSVDTGELFF. The CDR3 DNA reads TGTGCCTGGAGTGTCGATACCGGGGAGCTGTTTTTT.

This clone was seen a handful of times. The V call is TRBV5-1, the J call TRBJ2-7; D is tentatively TRBD1 or TRBD2 (5 bases each). The V end lost 1 base, the J end lost 6 bases, and 17 bases lay between the germline ends. CDR1 and CDR2 (germline): SGHRS, YFSETQ. The CDR3 has 15 residues. The CDR3 spells CASSLRGDSLGEQYV. For the CDR3, the DNA is TGCGCCAGCAGCTTGCGAGGGGATTCTCTAGGCGAGCAGTACGTC.

This clone was counted a single time. V and J are TRBV11-2 and TRBJ1-6, with D possibly matching TRBD1 (6 bases). V was shortened by 3 bases and J by 7 bases, with 10 bases between the two germline ends. In germline, CDR1 is SGHAT, CDR2 FQNNGV. The CDR3 sequence is 14 residues long. The CDR3 DNA reads TGTGCCAGCAGCTTCAGGGGAGAGAATTCACCCCTCCACTTT. Protein: CASSFRGENSPLHF.

This clone is a singleton in its sample. The chain is built from TRBV7-3 and TRBJ2-2, with 8 nucleotides matching TRBD1. The CDR3 length is 16 residues. V shed 4 bases, J shed 5 bases, and the junction held 9 bases outside the gene matches. Germline V lookup: CDR1 SGHTA, CDR2 FQGTGA. The CDR3 loop reads CASSSTGNRGTGELFF. CDR3 DNA sequence: TGTGCCAGCAGCTCGACCGGGAACAGGGGGACCGGGGAGCTGTTTTTT.